One and the same sample provided the 13 T cell receptor beta chains below, sequenced in a study of T cell repertoires in cytomegalovirus infection. What these receptors recognize is not known. TCRdb used MiXCR to reprocess the reads, holding one entry per CDR3 protein. This table holds 350,000 to 400,000 distinct CDR3 sequences, approximately 30% found once. This specimen was cultured PBMCs, taken from culture after CMV antigen stimulation. The receptors stem from a human donor in good health (CMV status not recorded). Some clones in this sample may be carry-over from other donors' samples.

J is TRBJ2-1 and V is TRBV27; possibly TRBD1 for D (6 bases). Between the trimmed V and J ends, which lost 11 bases and 1 base, there was a span of 12 bases. The CDR3 consists of 13 residues. Germline CDR1 is MNHEY and CDR2 is SMNVEV (reference sequence). CDR3 in amino acids: CAVSQGSYNEQFF. In DNA, the CDR3 is TGTGCCGTATCACAGGGATCCTACAATGAGCAGTTCTTC.

The gene calls are TRBV7-8 and TRBJ2-1; no firm D call. The CDR3 sequence is 12 residues long. V was shortened by 5 bases and J by 10 bases, with 12 bases between the two germline ends. Per the germline V gene, CDR1 is SGHVS and CDR2 is FQNEAQ. CDR3 DNA sequence: TGTGCCAGCAGCCCTAATCGTCCCGAGCAGTTCTTC. Translating it yields CASSPNRPEQFF.

This clonotype was observed many times. The V and J genes are TRBV7-2 and TRBJ2-1; D call uncertain. This CDR3 region has 14 residues. Trimming removed 5 bases at V and 0 bases at J, with 8 bases between. Germline CDR1 is SGHTA and CDR2 is FQGNSA. The CDR3: CASSPQVSYNEQFF. CDR3 bases: TGTGCCAGCAGCCCCCAGGTCTCCTACAATGAGCAGTTCTTC. The complete variable domain, with remaining parts taken from reference TRBV7-2 and TRBJ2-1, reads GAGVSQSPSNKVTEKGKDVELRCDPISGHTALYWYRQSLGQGLEFLIYFQGNSAPDKSGLPSDRFSAERTGGSVSTLTIQRTQQEDSAVYLCASSPQVSYNEQFFGPGTRLTVL.

This clonotype showed up just a few times. The gene calls are TRBV7-2 and TRBJ2-5; D not certain. Germline V gives CDR1 SGHTA, CDR2 FQGNSA. This CDR3 has 16 residues. V was pared by 1 base and J by 2 bases, with 14 bases between. CDR3 nucleotides: TGTGCCAGCAGCTTAGGAAATTCCGCGCTACAAGAGACCCAGTACTTC. Translating it yields CASSLGNSALQETQYF.

This chain joins TRBV7-2 and TRBJ2-5; 7 positions match TRBD1. V shed 5 bases and J 1 base; nucleotides not matched to a gene: 7. The CDR3 spans 15 residues. From germline, CDR1 is SGHTA and CDR2 FQGNSA. The CDR3 loop is CASSKTGTVQETQYF. CDR3 bases: TGTGCCAGCAGCAAAACCGGGACAGTCCAAGAGACCCAGTACTTC.

The J gene is TRBJ2-7, the V gene TRBV20-1, with 8 bases aligning to TRBD1. V dropped 5 bases and J dropped 5; count of bases not matched to a gene: 8. Per germline, CDR1 DFQATT and CDR2 SNEGSKA (reference sequence). The CDR3 spans 13 residues. CDR3 in amino acids: CSAHRLDRDEQYV. The CDR3, as DNA: TGCAGTGCTCACCGTCTGGACAGGGACGAGCAGTACGTC.

As regards this clonotype: This may stem from a read error, because a much larger clone lies one nucleotide away. J is TRBJ2-3 and V is TRBV7-9, with a tentative D call TRBD2 (5 bases). This CDR3 comprises 14 residues. The germline CDR1 and CDR2 sequences are SEHNR and FQNEAQ (reference sequence). CDR3 residues: CVSSFGAAGDTQYF. In DNA form, the CDR3 reads TGTGTCAGCAGCTTTGGAGCGGCGGGAGATACGCAGTATTTT.

The chain carries TRBV28 and TRBJ2-7, with TRBD2 matching over 8 bases. V dropped 7 bases and J dropped 6; count of bases not matched to a gene: 11. CDR3 length: 14 amino acids. CDR1 is MDHEN and CDR2 is SYDVKM in the germline V gene. CDR3 protein: CASTYSGKVSEQYF. In nucleotides, the CDR3 is TGTGCCAGCACTTATAGCGGGAAGGTATCCGAGCAGTACTTC.

This clonotype occurred a few times. J is TRBJ2-1 and V is TRBV7-9; the D gene is possibly TRBD2 (7 bases). Trimming shortened V by 8 bases and J by 5 bases, and 22 bases separated the two germline ends. The germline V gene has CDR1 SEHNR and CDR2 FQNEAQ (reference sequence). The CDR3 is 16 amino acids. This CDR3 reads CASSLGGGAANNEQFF. CDR3 coding DNA: TGTGCCAGCTCTCTAGGGGGAGGGGCCGCTAACAATGAGCAGTTCTTC.

This clonotype has ten or more counts. CDR3 bases: TGTGCCAGCAGCCGCGACAGGCAAGAGACCCAGTACTTC. Its protein is CASSRDRQETQYF. The chain carries TRBV7-2 and TRBJ2-5, with a weak D call TRBD1 (6 bases). The CDR3 totals 13 residues. V lost 5 bases and J lost 2, with 9 bases in between. The germline gives CDR1 SGHTA, CDR2 FQGNSA.

The gene calls are TRBV6-1 and TRBJ2-3, with D perhaps TRBD1 (5 bases). CDR1 is MNHNS and CDR2 is SASEGT in the germline V gene. The CDR3 is 14 amino acids. Trimming took 4 bases from V and 4 from J, leaving 12 bases between them. CDR3 region: CASSVNWGPDTQYF. Here the CDR3 DNA reads TGTGCCAGCAGTGTTAACTGGGGCCCAGATACGCAGTATTTT.

The table lists this clonotype with a few counts. The chain joins TRBV7-3 to TRBJ2-1, with TRBD2 identical over 9 bases. In germline, CDR1 is SGHTA, CDR2 FQGTGA. V lost 5 bases and J lost 5; bases outside the gene matches: 7. The CDR3 runs 15 residues. The DNA of the CDR3 is TGTGCCAGCAGCCCCCAGAGCGGGAGGAACAATGAGCAGTTCTTC. It is translated as CASSPQSGRNNEQFF.

The rearrangement links TRBV6-2 or TRBV6-3 to TRBJ1-1, with D possibly TRBD1 on 5 matching bases. Deletions cut 10 bases from V and 1 base from J, with 16 bases between. The CDR3 has 14 residues. Per the germline V gene, CDR1 is MNHEY and CDR2 is SVGEGT. Here the CDR3 reads CATMDTARNTEAFF. CDR3 sequence (DNA): TGTGCCACCATGGACACCGCGCGGAACACTGAAGCTTTCTTT.